Following are 18 T cell receptor beta chains from one sample sequenced in a study of cytomegalovirus exposure and HLA in healthy donors. The PCR had 60 Vbeta and 13 Jbeta primers. This table comes from immunoSEQ multiplex PCR, and its TCRdb copy is limited to in-frame clones, with some not included. This repertoire comprises some 89,000 clones; its ten largest clones make up just under 3.5%. The sequenced sample was PBMCs. Receptor source: a woman under 40 in good health and CMV-seronegative.

This sequence joins TRBV5-4 and TRBJ2-5; D is perhaps TRBD1 (6 bases). This CDR3 is built from 15 residues. With 4 bases removed from V and 3 bases from J, the gap between germline ends came to 16 bases. Germline V CDR1 and CDR2: SGHNT, YYREEE (reference sequence). CDR3: CASSHPQGMKETQYF. CDR3 DNA sequence: TGTGCCAGCAGCCACCCTCAGGGGATGAAAGAGACCCAGTACTTC.

This chain's CDR3 is CASSLGRVSYNEQFF. The CDR3 nucleotides read TGTGCCAGCAGCTTAGGGCGGGTGTCCTACAATGAGCAGTTCTTC. The chain uses TRBV11-2 and TRBJ2-1; TRBD2 is a possible D gene (5 bases). Per the germline V gene, CDR1 is SGHAT and CDR2 is FQNNGV. The CDR3 has 15 amino acids. V was pared by 1 base and J by 1 base, with 8 bases between.

The J gene is TRBJ2-1, the V gene TRBV5-1; 9 nucleotides match TRBD1. V shed 4 bases and J 5 bases; nucleotides not matched to a gene: 7. There are 15 residues in the CDR3. The germline V gene has CDR1 SGHRS and CDR2 YFSETQ. CDR3 loop: CASSTPGTGNNEQFF. CDR3 bases: TGCGCCAGCAGCACCCCCGGGACAGGGAACAATGAGCAGTTCTTC.

The chain links TRBV6-5 to TRBJ2-5; 9 bases fit TRBD2. CDR1 and CDR2 (germline): MNHEY, SVGAGI. Losses at the gene ends were 2 bases for V and 0 bases for J; bases not matched to a gene: 4. CDR3 size: 16 residues. The chain's CDR3 is CASSYNSGGYQETQYF. CDR3 nucleotide sequence: TGTGCCAGCAGTTACAACAGCGGGGGGTACCAAGAGACCCAGTACTTC.

The chain uses TRBV28 and TRBJ2-2; TRBD1 aligns across 9 bases. In germline, CDR1 is MDHEN, CDR2 SYDVKM. The CDR3 runs to 14 residues. V lost 5 bases to trimming and J lost 6 bases; unmatched junction nucleotides: 4. The CDR3 reads CASSMTGGSGELFF. The CDR3 DNA sequence: TGTGCCAGCAGTATGACAGGGGGATCCGGGGAGCTGTTTTTT.

This sequence joins TRBV7-8 and TRBJ2-3; no definite D call. This CDR3 is built from 12 residues. CDR1 is SGHVS and CDR2 is FQNEAQ in the germline V gene. The germline V and J ends were trimmed by 4 bases and 5 bases, with 7 bases remaining between them. The CDR3 reads CASSSGKDTQYF. The CDR3 DNA is TGTGCCAGCAGCTCAGGTAAAGATACGCAGTATTTT.

The V gene is TRBV30, the J gene TRBJ1-2, with D hard to call. The germline V and J ends were trimmed by 0 bases and 4 bases, with 12 bases remaining between them. Germline CDR1 and CDR2: GTSNPN and SVGIG (reference sequence). The CDR3 extends over 14 amino acids. CDR3 nucleotide sequence: TGTGCCTGGAGTGTACTGGGGAGAGGCTATGGCTACACCTTC. The encoded protein is CAWSVLGRGYGYTF.

This chain joins TRBV4-2 and TRBJ2-2; 11 bases fit TRBD2. V lost 5 bases to trimming and J lost 5 bases; unmatched junction nucleotides: 10. CDR1 is LGHNA, CDR2 YNFKEQ, per germline. The CDR3 is made up of 17 amino acids. CDR3 bases: TGTGCCAGCAGCGAAGCCCTAGCGGGGGGCGGAACCGGGGAGCTGTTTTTT. Its protein is CASSEALAGGGTGELFF.

V gene TRBV6-5 combines with J gene TRBJ1-3; 11 bases match TRBD1. V trimming: 6 bases; J trimming: 4 bases; junction bases outside the gene matches: 5. Germline V lookup: CDR1 MNHEY, CDR2 SVGAGI. The CDR3 is 15 amino acids. In nucleotides, the CDR3 is TGTGCCAGCAGCCATGGACAGGGGGCAGGAAACACCATATATTTT. Encoded protein: CASSHGQGAGNTIYF.

The J gene is TRBJ1-3, the V gene TRBV7-6; TRBD1 might be the D (6 bases). Trimming took 2 bases from V and 0 from J, leaving 11 bases between them. CDR3 length equals 16 residues. Per the germline V gene, CDR1 is SGHVS and CDR2 is FNYEAQ. CDR3 in amino acids: CASSLTGQSSGNTIYF. CDR3 nucleotide sequence: TGTGCCAGCAGCTTAACAGGGCAGAGCTCTGGAAACACCATATATTTT.

The gene calls are TRBV28 and TRBJ1-1; 12 bases are a match to TRBD1. This CDR3 is 16 amino acids long. Trimming at V came to 3 bases and at J to 5 bases, leaving 7 bases not matched to a gene. Germline V lookup: CDR1 MDHEN, CDR2 SYDVKM. The CDR3 protein is CASSFSRDRGHTEAFF. CDR3 sequence (DNA): TGTGCCAGCAGTTTTTCCCGGGACAGGGGGCATACTGAAGCTTTCTTT.

The V and J genes are TRBV5-4 and TRBJ2-7, with 10 bases aligning to TRBD2. The V gene's germline CDR1 is SGHNT and CDR2 YYREEE (reference sequence). V shed 2 bases and J 2 bases; nucleotides not matched to a gene: 1. The CDR3 has 14 amino acids. CDR3 bases: TGTGCCAGCAGCTTTGGACTAGCGGCCTACGAGCAGTACTTC. Protein sequence: CASSFGLAAYEQYF.

CDR3 bases: TGTGCCAGCAGTTACTCCCGACTAGCGGAGACCCAGTACTTC. Protein product: CASSYSRLAETQYF. The chain couples TRBV6-5 to TRBJ2-5; the match to TRBD2 covers 8 bases. J was trimmed by 5 bases and V by 0 bases; bases with no gene match: 2. The length of the CDR3 is 14 residues. Per germline, CDR1 MNHEY and CDR2 SVGAGI.

This chain connects TRBV9 to TRBJ1-1; unclear D gene. CDR3 length: 14 residues. Trimming pared 2 bases from V and 0 bases from J, leaving 8 bases between. The V gene's germline CDR1 is SGDLS and CDR2 YYNGEE. CDR3 DNA: TGTGCCAGCAGCGTGGGGAGAATGAACACTGAAGCTTTCTTT. It specifies CASSVGRMNTEAFF.

The chain is built from TRBV11-2 and TRBJ2-5; tentative D call: TRBD1 (8 bases). Germline V lookup: CDR1 SGHAT, CDR2 FQNNGV. The CDR3 length is 18 residues. V lost 0 bases and J 7 bases, leaving 24 bases between the germline ends. The chain's CDR3 is CASSLDSLGTGGGGTQYF. The CDR3 nucleotides read TGTGCCAGCAGCTTAGATTCCTTGGGGACAGGCGGCGGGGGGACCCAGTACTTC.

V usage is TRBV28 and J usage is TRBJ2-5; 11 bases fit TRBD2. The end of the DNA is better explained by TRBJ2-7, so the J call may be wrong. The germline gives CDR1 MDHEN, CDR2 SYDVKM. This CDR3 has 14 amino acids. The CDR3 protein is CASTPGLAVYEQYF. CDR3 in DNA: TGTGCCAGCACCCCGGGACTAGCGGTATACGAGCAGTACTTC.

The rearrangement joins TRBV7-3 to TRBJ2-7, with D perhaps TRBD2 (6 bases). CDR3 size: 15 residues. V shed 5 bases and J shed 0 bases, with 14 bases lying between them. Germline CDR1 SGHTA, CDR2 FQGTGA. CDR3 bases: TGTGCCAGCAGCCCAGCGGCGGGGTCCTCCTACGAGCAGTACTTC. Amino acid sequence: CASSPAAGSSYEQYF. Supplemented by reference TRBV7-3 and TRBJ2-7, the full variable domain reads GAGVSQTPSNKVTEKGKYVELRCDPISGHTALYWYRQSLGQGPEFLIYFQGTGAADDSGLPNDRFFAVRPEGSVSTLKIQRTERGDSAVYLCASSPAAGSSYEQYFGPGTRLTVT.

The chain carries TRBV6-5 and TRBJ1-6, with no clear D. CDR3 length: 14 amino acids. CDR1 MNHEY and CDR2 SVGAGI come from the germline V gene. V was cut by 6 bases and J by 8 bases, with 14 bases left in between. The CDR3 sequence is CASSPLGLDSPLHF. For the CDR3, the DNA is TGTGCCAGCAGCCCATTGGGCCTTGATTCACCCCTCCACTTT.